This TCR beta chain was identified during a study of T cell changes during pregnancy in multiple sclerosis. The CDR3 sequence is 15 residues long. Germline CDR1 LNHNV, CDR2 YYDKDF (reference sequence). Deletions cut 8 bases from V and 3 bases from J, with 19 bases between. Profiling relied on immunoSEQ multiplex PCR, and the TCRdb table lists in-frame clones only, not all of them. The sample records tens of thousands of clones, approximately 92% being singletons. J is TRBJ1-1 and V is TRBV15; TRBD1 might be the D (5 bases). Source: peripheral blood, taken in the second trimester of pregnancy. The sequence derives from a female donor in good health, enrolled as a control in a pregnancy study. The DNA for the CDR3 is TGTGCCACCCGGCGGGGGGGGGTGTTGCACACTGAAGCTTTCTTT. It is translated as CATRRGGVLHTEAFF.